This is a list of T cell receptor beta chains from one sample in a study of cytomegalovirus exposure and HLA in healthy donors. The data were produced by immunoSEQ multiplex PCR, yet TCRdb's version contains in-frame clones alone and is incomplete. The repertoire holds about 200,000 clones, with roughly four fifths as singletons. The sequenced sample consisted of PBMCs. Receptors originate from a man aged 18 to 35 in good health and CMV-seronegative. The CDR3 runs from the conserved cysteine through the conserved F or W. Fields, in order: J gene, V gene, clone size, D gene, CDR3 protein, CDR3 DNA. A D gene is named only where the DNA matches it firmly. Where a row states a size, it is once, few, many or the class of an expanded clone; other rows omit it.

j_gene: TRBJ1-5
v_gene: TRBV5-6
abundance: -
d_gene: TRBD1
CDR3aa: CASSLSTGDQPQHF
CDR3nt: TGTGCCAGCAGCTTGTCTACAGGGGATCAGCCCCAGCATTTT

j_gene: TRBJ2-7
v_gene: TRBV11-2
abundance: -
d_gene: -
CDR3aa: CASSYVGQGGTYEQYF
CDR3nt: TGTGCCAGCAGCTACGTGGGGCAGGGGGGAACCTACGAGCAGTACTTC

j_gene: TRBJ2-1
v_gene: TRBV28
abundance: few
d_gene: TRBD1
CDR3aa: CASSTTGVNEQFF
CDR3nt: TGTGCCAGCTCCACAACAGGGGTCAATGAGCAGTTCTTC

j_gene: TRBJ1-2
v_gene: TRBV2
abundance: -
d_gene: -
CDR3aa: CASSSDRTYGYTF
CDR3nt: TGTGCCAGCAGTAGTGACAGGACCTATGGCTACACCTTC

j_gene: TRBJ1-6
v_gene: TRBV4-1
abundance: -
d_gene: -
CDR3aa: CASSRRFLDFYNSPLHF
CDR3nt: TGCGCCAGCAGCCGACGTTTCCTGGACTTCTATAATTCACCCCTCCACTTT

j_gene: TRBJ2-1
v_gene: TRBV21-1
abundance: -
d_gene: -
CDR3aa: CASSKPPNRLAGYNEQFF
CDR3nt: TGTGCCAGCAGCAAACCGCCGAACCGACTAGCGGGATACAATGAGCAGTTCTTC

j_gene: TRBJ2-2
v_gene: TRBV10-3
abundance: once
d_gene: -
CDR3aa: CAARGGANTGELFF
CDR3nt: TGTGCCGCTAGGGGGGGGGCGAACACCGGGGAGCTGTTTTTT

j_gene: TRBJ1-4
v_gene: TRBV18
abundance: -
d_gene: TRBD1
CDR3aa: CASSRDSANEKLFF
CDR3nt: TGTGCCAGCTCACGGGACAGCGCAAATGAAAAACTGTTTTTT

j_gene: TRBJ2-3
v_gene: TRBV7-8
abundance: -
d_gene: TRBD2
CDR3aa: CASSLAPSGRGADTQYF
CDR3nt: TGTGCCAGCAGCTTAGCCCCCAGCGGGAGGGGCGCAGATACGCAGTATTTT

j_gene: TRBJ1-2
v_gene: TRBV6-6
abundance: -
d_gene: TRBD1
CDR3aa: CASSYLTGGINYGYTF
CDR3nt: TGTGCCAGCAGTTACTTGACAGGGGGCATTAACTATGGCTACACCTTC

j_gene: TRBJ2-1
v_gene: TRBV16
abundance: -
d_gene: -
CDR3aa: CASSQTRWGEDEQFF
CDR3nt: TGTGCCAGCAGCCAAACCCGTTGGGGGGAGGATGAGCAGTTCTTC

j_gene: TRBJ2-5
v_gene: TRBV20-1
abundance: -
d_gene: -
CDR3aa: CSAEEETQYF
CDR3nt: TGCAGTGCTGAGGAAGAGACCCAGTACTTC

j_gene: TRBJ2-1
v_gene: TRBV11-2
abundance: -
d_gene: TRBD2
CDR3aa: CASSLGTSGGRSLGEQFF
CDR3nt: TGTGCCAGCAGCTTAGGGACTAGCGGGGGGAGATCCTTAGGTGAGCAGTTCTTC

j_gene: TRBJ2-7
v_gene: TRBV5-4
abundance: once
d_gene: TRBD2
CDR3aa: CASSSRGVGAEQYF
CDR3nt: TGTGCCAGCAGCTCACGGGGGGTCGGCGCCGAGCAGTACTTC

j_gene: TRBJ1-5
v_gene: TRBV6-6
abundance: few
d_gene: -
CDR3aa: CASTGQGLDSNQPQHF
CDR3nt: TGTGCCAGCACCGGGCAGGGGCTCGATAGCAATCAGCCCCAGCATTTT

j_gene: TRBJ1-1
v_gene: TRBV7-3
abundance: -
d_gene: -
CDR3aa: CASSSHSGDLFTEAFF
CDR3nt: TGTGCCAGCAGCTCCCACAGTGGGGACTTATTCACTGAAGCTTTCTTT

j_gene: TRBJ2-7
v_gene: TRBV18
abundance: once
d_gene: TRBD2
CDR3aa: CASSPSGGAVYEQYF
CDR3nt: TGTGCCAGCTCACCTAGCGGGGGGGCTGTCTACGAGCAGTACTTC

j_gene: TRBJ2-7
v_gene: TRBV4-3
abundance: -
d_gene: -
CDR3aa: CASSQGVSATYEQYF
CDR3nt: TGCGCCAGCAGCCAAGGGGTAAGCGCAACCTACGAGCAGTACTTC

j_gene: TRBJ1-2
v_gene: TRBV4-2
abundance: -
d_gene: -
CDR3aa: CASSQGNGYTF
CDR3nt: TGTGCCAGCAGCCAAGGTAATGGCTACACCTTC

j_gene: TRBJ1-3
v_gene: TRBV10-1
abundance: -
d_gene: -
CDR3aa: CASSEAGSGRSGNTIYF
CDR3nt: TGCGCCAGCAGTGAGGCCGGGTCGGGGAGATCTGGAAACACCATATATTTT

j_gene: TRBJ2-1
v_gene: TRBV4-3
abundance: -
d_gene: TRBD2
CDR3aa: CASSQDRAGGEQFF
CDR3nt: TGCGCCAGCAGCCAAGATCGGGCGGGGGGTGAGCAGTTCTTC

j_gene: TRBJ2-1
v_gene: TRBV18
abundance: -
d_gene: TRBD2
CDR3aa: CASSPSLAGDGGNEQFF
CDR3nt: TGTGCCAGCTCACCGAGTCTAGCGGGAGATGGGGGTAATGAGCAGTTCTTC

j_gene: TRBJ2-7
v_gene: TRBV5-6
abundance: few
d_gene: TRBD2
CDR3aa: CASSKISGTYEQYF
CDR3nt: TGTGCCAGCAGCAAAATTAGCGGGACCTACGAGCAGTACTTC

j_gene: TRBJ2-2
v_gene: TRBV5-8
abundance: -
d_gene: TRBD2
CDR3aa: CASRLAGVYTGELFF
CDR3nt: TGTGCCAGCAGACTAGCGGGAGTTTACACCGGGGAGCTGTTTTTT

j_gene: TRBJ2-7
v_gene: TRBV7-9
abundance: -
d_gene: TRBD1
CDR3aa: CASTPGQASYEQYF
CDR3nt: TGTGCCAGCACCCCCGGACAGGCCTCCTACGAGCAGTACTTC

j_gene: TRBJ1-1
v_gene: TRBV5-1
abundance: -
d_gene: -
CDR3aa: CASSQISGTFVNTEAFF
CDR3nt: TGCGCCAGCAGCCAGATATCCGGGACTTTCGTGAACACTGAAGCTTTCTTT

j_gene: TRBJ2-7
v_gene: TRBV25-1
abundance: few
d_gene: -
CDR3aa: CATHSTSSYEQYF
CDR3nt: TGTGCCACTCATAGCACTAGCTCCTACGAGCAGTACTTC

j_gene: TRBJ1-4
v_gene: TRBV7-8
abundance: -
d_gene: -
CDR3aa: CASSFRGNEKLFF
CDR3nt: TGTGCCAGCAGCTTCCGGGGTAATGAAAAACTGTTTTTT

j_gene: TRBJ2-7
v_gene: TRBV4-3
abundance: -
d_gene: TRBD2
CDR3aa: CASSQGTSVSYEQYF
CDR3nt: TGCGCCAGCAGCCAAGGAACTAGCGTTTCCTACGAGCAGTACTTC

j_gene: TRBJ2-1
v_gene: TRBV7-3
abundance: few
d_gene: -
CDR3aa: CASSLTGPGVGYNEQFF
CDR3nt: TGTGCCAGCAGCTTAACCGGCCCCGGAGTCGGTTACAATGAGCAGTTCTTC

j_gene: TRBJ2-7
v_gene: TRBV7-6
abundance: -
d_gene: TRBD2
CDR3aa: CASSLATSGIGEQYF
CDR3nt: TGTGCCAGCAGCTTAGCGACTAGCGGGATTGGCGAGCAGTACTTC

j_gene: TRBJ1-4
v_gene: TRBV30
abundance: -
d_gene: -
CDR3aa: CAWSLGGEKLFF
CDR3nt: TGTGCCTGGAGTTTAGGGGGTGAAAAACTGTTTTTT

j_gene: TRBJ1-1
v_gene: TRBV5-1
abundance: -
d_gene: TRBD1
CDR3aa: CASSSDRGRGRSTEAFF
CDR3nt: TGCGCCAGCAGCTCTGACAGGGGGCGAGGACGAAGCACTGAAGCTTTCTTT

j_gene: TRBJ1-5
v_gene: TRBV7-2
abundance: -
d_gene: -
CDR3aa: CASGPRGNQPQHF
CDR3nt: TGTGCCAGCGGCCCCAGGGGCAATCAGCCCCAGCATTTT

j_gene: TRBJ2-3
v_gene: TRBV7-2
abundance: -
d_gene: TRBD2
CDR3aa: CASSRAAGGITDTQYF
CDR3nt: TGTGCCAGCAGCCGCGCGGCGGGGGGCATCACAGATACGCAGTATTTT

j_gene: TRBJ2-6
v_gene: TRBV9
abundance: -
d_gene: -
CDR3aa: CASSVEPGANVLTF
CDR3nt: TGTGCCAGCAGCGTAGAGCCTGGGGCCAACGTCCTGACTTTC

j_gene: TRBJ2-7
v_gene: TRBV2
abundance: -
d_gene: TRBD1
CDR3aa: CASVGTGGSYEQYF
CDR3nt: TGTGCCAGCGTAGGGACAGGGGGCTCCTACGAGCAGTACTTC

j_gene: TRBJ2-7
v_gene: TRBV15
abundance: -
d_gene: -
CDR3aa: CATSRDADRIIYEQYF
CDR3nt: TGTGCCACCAGCAGAGATGCCGACAGGATCATCTACGAGCAGTACTTC

j_gene: TRBJ1-2
v_gene: TRBV29-1
abundance: -
d_gene: TRBD1
CDR3aa: CSVESTGGGYGYTF
CDR3nt: TGCAGCGTCGAAAGTACAGGGGGAGGCTATGGCTACACCTTC

j_gene: TRBJ2-5
v_gene: TRBV11-1
abundance: few
d_gene: TRBD2
CDR3aa: CASSRRTSGRFQETQYF
CDR3nt: TGTGCCAGCAGCCGTCGCACTAGCGGGAGGTTCCAGGAGACCCAGTACTTC

j_gene: TRBJ2-1
v_gene: TRBV11-2
abundance: few
d_gene: TRBD2
CDR3aa: CASSLPPWTSGHEQFF
CDR3nt: TGTGCCAGCAGCTTACCGCCGTGGACTAGCGGACATGAGCAGTTCTTC

j_gene: TRBJ2-7
v_gene: TRBV7-6
abundance: -
d_gene: -
CDR3aa: CASSLARTAYEQYF
CDR3nt: TGTGCCAGCAGCTTAGCGCGGACAGCCTACGAGCAGTACTTC

j_gene: TRBJ1-1
v_gene: TRBV19
abundance: -
d_gene: -
CDR3aa: CASSRGGSGNTEAFF
CDR3nt: TGTGCCAGTAGTCGCGGGGGGAGTGGGAACACTGAAGCTTTCTTT

j_gene: TRBJ2-3
v_gene: TRBV4-1
abundance: -
d_gene: TRBD1
CDR3aa: CASSSGQGAFQDTQYF
CDR3nt: TGCGCCAGCAGTTCGGGGCAGGGGGCGTTTCAAGATACGCAGTATTTT

j_gene: TRBJ2-5
v_gene: TRBV7-2
abundance: -
d_gene: -
CDR3aa: CASSLGHQQETQYF
CDR3nt: TGTGCCAGCAGCTTAGGCCACCAGCAAGAGACCCAGTACTTC